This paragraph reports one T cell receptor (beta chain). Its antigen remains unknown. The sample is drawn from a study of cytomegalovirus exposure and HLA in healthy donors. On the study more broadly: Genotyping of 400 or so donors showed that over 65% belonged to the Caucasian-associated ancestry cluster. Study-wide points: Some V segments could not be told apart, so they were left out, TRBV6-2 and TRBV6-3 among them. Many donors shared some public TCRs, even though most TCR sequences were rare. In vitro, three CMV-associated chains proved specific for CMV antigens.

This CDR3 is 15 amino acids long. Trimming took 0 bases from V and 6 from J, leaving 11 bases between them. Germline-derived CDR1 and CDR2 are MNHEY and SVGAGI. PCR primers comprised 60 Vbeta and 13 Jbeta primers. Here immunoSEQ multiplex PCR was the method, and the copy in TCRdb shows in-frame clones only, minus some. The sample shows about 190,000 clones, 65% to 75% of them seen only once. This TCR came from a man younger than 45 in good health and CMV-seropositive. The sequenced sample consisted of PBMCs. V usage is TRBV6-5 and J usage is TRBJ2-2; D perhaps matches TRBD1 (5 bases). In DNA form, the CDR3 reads TGTGCCAGCAGTTACTCGGGTGGGGCCGCCGGGGAGCTGTTTTTT. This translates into CASSYSGGAAGELFF.